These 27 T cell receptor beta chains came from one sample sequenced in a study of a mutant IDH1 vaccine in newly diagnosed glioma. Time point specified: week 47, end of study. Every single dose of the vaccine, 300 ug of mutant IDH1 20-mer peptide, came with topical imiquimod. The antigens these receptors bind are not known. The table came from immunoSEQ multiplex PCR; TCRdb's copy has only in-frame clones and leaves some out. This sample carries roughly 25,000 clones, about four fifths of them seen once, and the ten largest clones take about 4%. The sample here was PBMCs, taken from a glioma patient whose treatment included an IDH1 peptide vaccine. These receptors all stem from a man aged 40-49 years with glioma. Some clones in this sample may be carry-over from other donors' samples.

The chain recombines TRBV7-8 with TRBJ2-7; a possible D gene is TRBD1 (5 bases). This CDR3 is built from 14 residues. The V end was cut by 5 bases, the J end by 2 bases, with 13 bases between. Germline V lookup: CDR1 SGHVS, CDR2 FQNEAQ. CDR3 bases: TGTGCCAGCAGCCCGGACACCAGAACCTACGAGCAGTACTTC. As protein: CASSPDTRTYEQYF.

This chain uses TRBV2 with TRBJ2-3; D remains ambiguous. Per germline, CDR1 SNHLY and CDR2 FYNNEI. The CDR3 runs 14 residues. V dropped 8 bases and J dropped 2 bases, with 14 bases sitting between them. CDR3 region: CASHYSDLTDTQYF. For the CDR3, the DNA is TGTGCCAGCCACTACTCGGACCTCACAGATACGCAGTATTTT.

DNA for the CDR3: TGCGCCAGCAGCCAAGATACAACGGGATACACTGAAGCTTTCTTT. Translation: CASSQDTTGYTEAFF. V gene TRBV4-3 combines with J gene TRBJ1-1; no definite D call. The CDR3 runs 15 residues. Germline V gene sequence: CDR1 LGHNA, CDR2 YSLEER. Trimming pared 0 bases from V and 3 bases from J, leaving 11 bases between.

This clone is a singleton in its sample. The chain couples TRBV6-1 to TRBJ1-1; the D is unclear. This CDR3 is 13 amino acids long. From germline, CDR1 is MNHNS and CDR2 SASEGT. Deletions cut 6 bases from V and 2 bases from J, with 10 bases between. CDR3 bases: TGTGCCAGCAGGATAGGGTTCAACACTGAAGCTTTCTTT. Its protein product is CASRIGFNTEAFF.

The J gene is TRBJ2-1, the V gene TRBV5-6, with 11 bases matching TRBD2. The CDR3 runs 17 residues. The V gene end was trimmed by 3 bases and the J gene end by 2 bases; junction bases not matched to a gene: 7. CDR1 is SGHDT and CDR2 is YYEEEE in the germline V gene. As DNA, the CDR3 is TGTGCCAGCAGCTCCTTACTAGCGGGGGTTACCTACAATGAGCAGTTCTTC. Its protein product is CASSSLLAGVTYNEQFF.

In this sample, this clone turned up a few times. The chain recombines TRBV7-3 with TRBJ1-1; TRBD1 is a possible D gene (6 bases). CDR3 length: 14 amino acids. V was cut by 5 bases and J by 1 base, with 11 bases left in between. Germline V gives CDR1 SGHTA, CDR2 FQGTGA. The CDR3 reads CASSTRGGNTEAFF. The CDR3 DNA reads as TGTGCCAGCAGCACCAGAGGGGGGAACACTGAAGCTTTCTTT.

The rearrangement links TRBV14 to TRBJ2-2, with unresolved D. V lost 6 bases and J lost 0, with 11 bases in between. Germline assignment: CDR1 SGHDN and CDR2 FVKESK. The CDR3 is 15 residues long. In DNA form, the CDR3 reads TGTGCCAGCAGTCAACAGAGACCGAACACCGGGGAGCTGTTTTTT. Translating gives CASSQQRPNTGELFF.

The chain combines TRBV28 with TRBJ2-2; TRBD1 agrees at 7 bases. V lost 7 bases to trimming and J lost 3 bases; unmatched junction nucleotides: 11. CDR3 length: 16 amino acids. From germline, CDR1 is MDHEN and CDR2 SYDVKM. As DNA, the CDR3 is TGTGCCAGCACCTCGGGGACAGAGACGTACACCGGGGAGCTGTTTTTT. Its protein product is CASTSGTETYTGELFF. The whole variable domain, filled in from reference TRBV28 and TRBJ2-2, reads DVKVTQSSRYLVKRTGEKVFLECVQDMDHENMFWYRQDPGLGLRLIYFSYDVKMKEKGDIPEGYSVSREKKERFSLILESASTNQTSMYLCASTSGTETYTGELFFGEGSRLTVL.

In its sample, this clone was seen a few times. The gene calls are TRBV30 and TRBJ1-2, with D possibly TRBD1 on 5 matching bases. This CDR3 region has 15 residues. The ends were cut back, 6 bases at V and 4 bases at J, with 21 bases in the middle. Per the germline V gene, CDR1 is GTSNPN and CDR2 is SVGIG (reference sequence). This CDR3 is CACLPGHPWSYGYTF. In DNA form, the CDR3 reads TGTGCCTGTCTTCCCGGACACCCCTGGAGCTATGGCTACACCTTC.

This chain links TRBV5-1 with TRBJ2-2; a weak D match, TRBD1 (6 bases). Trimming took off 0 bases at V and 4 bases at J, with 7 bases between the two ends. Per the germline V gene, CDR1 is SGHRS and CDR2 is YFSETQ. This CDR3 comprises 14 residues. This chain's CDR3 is CASSLVGATGELFF. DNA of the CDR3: TGCGCCAGCAGCTTGGTGGGGGCCACCGGGGAGCTGTTTTTT.

CDR3 nucleotide sequence: TGTGCCACCCGGGACAGTTCCTACGAGCAGTACTTC. Amino acid sequence: CATRDSSYEQYF. V and J are TRBV10-3 and TRBJ2-7; 7 bases align to TRBD1. This CDR3 spans 12 amino acids. Germline V lookup: CDR1 ENHRY, CDR2 SYGVKD. V lost 10 bases to trimming and J lost 1 base; unmatched junction nucleotides: 4.

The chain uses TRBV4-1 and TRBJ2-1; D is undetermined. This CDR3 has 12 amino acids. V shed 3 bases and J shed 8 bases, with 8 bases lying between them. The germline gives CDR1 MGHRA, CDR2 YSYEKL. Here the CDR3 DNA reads TGCGCCAGCAGCCACACAAAGGATGAGCAGTTCTTC. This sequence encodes CASSHTKDEQFF.

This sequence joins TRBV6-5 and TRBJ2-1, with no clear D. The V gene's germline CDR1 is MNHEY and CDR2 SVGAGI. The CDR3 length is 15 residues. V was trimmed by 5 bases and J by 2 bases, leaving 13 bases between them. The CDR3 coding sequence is TGTGCCAGCAGTCCACTGACGCCAACCTACAATGAGCAGTTCTTC. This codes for CASSPLTPTYNEQFF.

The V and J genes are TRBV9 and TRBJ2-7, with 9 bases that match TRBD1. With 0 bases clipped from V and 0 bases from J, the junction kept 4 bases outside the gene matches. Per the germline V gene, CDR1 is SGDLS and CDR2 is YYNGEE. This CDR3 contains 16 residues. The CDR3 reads CASSVAQQGASYEQYF. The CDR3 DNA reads TGTGCCAGCAGCGTAGCGCAACAGGGGGCCTCCTACGAGCAGTACTTC.

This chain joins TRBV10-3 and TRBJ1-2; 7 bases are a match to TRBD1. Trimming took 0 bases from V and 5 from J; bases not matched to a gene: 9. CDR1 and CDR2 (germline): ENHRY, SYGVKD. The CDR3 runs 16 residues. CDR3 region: CAISESGNRGRYGYTF. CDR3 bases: TGTGCCATCAGTGAGTCGGGTAACAGGGGACGGTATGGCTACACCTTC.

CDR3 in amino acids: CASSLDVGGIRKETQYF. The CDR3 region has the DNA TGTGCCAGCAGCTTAGACGTCGGGGGGATAAGGAAAGAGACCCAGTACTTC. This chain links TRBV7-2 with TRBJ2-5; 7 positions agree with TRBD2. V shed 1 base, J shed 3 bases, and the junction held 11 bases outside the gene matches. The CDR3 extends over 17 amino acids. Per germline, CDR1 SGHTA and CDR2 FQGNSA.

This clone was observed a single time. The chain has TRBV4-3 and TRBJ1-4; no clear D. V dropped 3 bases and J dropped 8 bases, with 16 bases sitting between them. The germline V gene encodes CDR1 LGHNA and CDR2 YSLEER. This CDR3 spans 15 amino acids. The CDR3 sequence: CASSQITGPWEKLFF. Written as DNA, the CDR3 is TGCGCCAGCAGCCAGATTACCGGGCCCTGGGAAAAACTGTTTTTT.

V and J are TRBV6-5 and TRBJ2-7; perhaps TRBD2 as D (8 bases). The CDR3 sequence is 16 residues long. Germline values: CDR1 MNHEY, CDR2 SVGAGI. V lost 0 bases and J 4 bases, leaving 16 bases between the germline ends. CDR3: CASSYSRGGGGYEQYF. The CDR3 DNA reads TGTGCCAGCAGTTACTCGAGAGGGGGCGGGGGGTACGAGCAGTACTTC.

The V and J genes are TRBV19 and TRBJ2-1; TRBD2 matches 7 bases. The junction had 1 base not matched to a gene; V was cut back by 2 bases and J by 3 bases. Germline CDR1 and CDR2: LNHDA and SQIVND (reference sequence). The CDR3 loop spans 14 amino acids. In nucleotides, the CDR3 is TGTGCCAGTAGTATACCGGGGGGCTACAATGAGCAGTTCTTC. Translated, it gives CASSIPGGYNEQFF.

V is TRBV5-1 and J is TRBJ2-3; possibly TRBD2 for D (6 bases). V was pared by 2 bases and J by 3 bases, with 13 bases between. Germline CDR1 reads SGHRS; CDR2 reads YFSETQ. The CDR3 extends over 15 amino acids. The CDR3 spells CASSLATSLTDTQYF. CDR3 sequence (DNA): TGCGCCAGCAGCTTAGCGACTAGTCTAACAGATACGCAGTATTTT.

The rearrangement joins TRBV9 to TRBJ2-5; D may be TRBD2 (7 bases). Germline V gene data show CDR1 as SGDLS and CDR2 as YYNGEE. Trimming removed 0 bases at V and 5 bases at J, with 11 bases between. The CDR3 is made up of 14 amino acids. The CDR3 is CASSVGGGLETQYF. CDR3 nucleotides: TGTGCCAGCAGCGTAGGGGGGGGGCTGGAGACCCAGTACTTC.

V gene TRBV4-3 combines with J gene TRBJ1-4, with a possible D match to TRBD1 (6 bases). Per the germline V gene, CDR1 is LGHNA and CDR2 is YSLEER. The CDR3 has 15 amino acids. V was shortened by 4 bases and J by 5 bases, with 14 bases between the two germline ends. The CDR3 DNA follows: TGCGCCAGCAGCCGGCCCGGGGGCGGGAATGAAAAACTGTTTTTT. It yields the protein CASSRPGGGNEKLFF.

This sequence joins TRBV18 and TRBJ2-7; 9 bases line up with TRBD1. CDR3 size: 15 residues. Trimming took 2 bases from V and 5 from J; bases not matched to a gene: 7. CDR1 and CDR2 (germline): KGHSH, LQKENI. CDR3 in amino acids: CASSPVGQGVNEQYF. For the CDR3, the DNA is TGTGCCAGCTCACCAGTGGGACAGGGTGTCAACGAGCAGTACTTC.

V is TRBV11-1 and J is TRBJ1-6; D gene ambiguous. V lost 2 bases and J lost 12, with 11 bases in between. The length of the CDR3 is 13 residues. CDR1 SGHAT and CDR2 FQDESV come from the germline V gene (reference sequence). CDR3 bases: TGTGCCAGCAGCTTATCGTTTGGGTTACCCCTCCACTTT. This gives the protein CASSLSFGLPLHF.

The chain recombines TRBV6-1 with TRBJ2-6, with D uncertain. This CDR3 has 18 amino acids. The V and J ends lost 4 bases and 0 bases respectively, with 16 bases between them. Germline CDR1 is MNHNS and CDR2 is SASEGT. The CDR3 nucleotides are TGTGCCAGCAGTGCTACGCGCAGAAGACTCTCTGGGGCCAACGTCCTGACTTTC. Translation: CASSATRRRLSGANVLTF.

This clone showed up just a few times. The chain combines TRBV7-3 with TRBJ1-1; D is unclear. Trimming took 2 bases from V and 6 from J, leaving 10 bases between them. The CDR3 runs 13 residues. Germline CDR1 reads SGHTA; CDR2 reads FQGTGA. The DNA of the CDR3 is TGTGCCAGCAGCTTAGATCCCCAGGCTGAAGCTTTCTTT. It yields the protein CASSLDPQAEAFF.

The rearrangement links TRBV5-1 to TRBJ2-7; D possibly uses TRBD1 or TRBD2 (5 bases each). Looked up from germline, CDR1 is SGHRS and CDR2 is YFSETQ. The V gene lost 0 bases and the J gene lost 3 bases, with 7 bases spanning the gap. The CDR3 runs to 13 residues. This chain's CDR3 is CASSLGDLYEQYF. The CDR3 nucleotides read TGCGCCAGCAGCTTGGGGGACCTCTACGAGCAGTACTTC.